These 28 T cell receptor beta chains originate from one sample sequenced in a study of cytomegalovirus exposure and HLA in healthy donors. The PCR was carried out with 60 Vbeta primers and 13 Jbeta primers. Using immunoSEQ multiplex PCR, the repertoire was profiled, and TCRdb retains in-frame clones only, with some absent. Among approximately 190,000 clones, roughly 80% were seen once, and the ten largest hold 3.8%. Sequenced material: PBMCs. The receptors here all came from a man aged 50-59 years in good health and CMV-seronegative.

This clone occurred a few times. The chain has TRBV29-1 and TRBJ2-7; D is perhaps TRBD1 (6 bases). Trimming took off 5 bases at V and 5 bases at J, with 13 bases between the two ends. The germline V gene encodes CDR1 SQVTM and CDR2 ANQGSEA. This CDR3 region has 12 residues. The CDR3, as DNA: TGCAGCGTTATGCAGGGGTCGAACGAGCAGTACTTC. Amino acid sequence: CSVMQGSNEQYF.

This chain joins TRBV6-1 and TRBJ1-2; 9 bases line up with TRBD1. The CDR3 has 15 residues. V lost 6 bases to trimming and J lost 8 bases; unmatched junction nucleotides: 13. Germline values: CDR1 MNHNS, CDR2 SASEGT. This CDR3 reads CASRGAGTGPSGYTF. The DNA of the CDR3 is TGTGCCAGCAGGGGGGCCGGGACAGGGCCGTCCGGCTACACCTTC.

V and J are TRBV7-2 and TRBJ2-1, with D possibly being TRBD2 (5 bases). The CDR3 runs 11 residues. With 5 bases removed from V and 12 bases from J, the gap between germline ends came to 11 bases. Germline V lookup: CDR1 SGHTA, CDR2 FQGNSA. The CDR3 DNA sequence: TGTGCCAGCAGCCGTGGAGGCGGGCAGTTCTTC. Translation gives CASSRGGGQFF.

V usage is TRBV10-3 and J usage is TRBJ1-1; 9 bases line up with TRBD1. The CDR3 sequence is 16 residues long. The germline V gene encodes CDR1 ENHRY and CDR2 SYGVKD. V was clipped by 4 bases and J by 0 bases; unmatched bases: 6. The CDR3 DNA sequence: TGTGCCATCAGTGGAGGGACAGGGAGTATGAACACTGAAGCTTTCTTT. Translated: CAISGGTGSMNTEAFF.

The V and J genes are TRBV10-3 and TRBJ2-1; TRBD2 matches 7 bases. CDR1 is ENHRY, CDR2 SYGVKD, per germline. V lost 4 bases and J lost 3; bases outside the gene matches: 6. This CDR3 is 15 amino acids long. CDR3 in DNA: TGTGCCATCAGTGGAGGCGGGGGTTTCTACAATGAGCAGTTCTTC. Amino acid sequence: CAISGGGGFYNEQFF.

The chain employs TRBV7-8 and TRBJ1-1, with D uncertain. The CDR3 is 16 residues long. Trimming pared 1 base from V and 0 bases from J, leaving 12 bases between. Germline V CDR1 and CDR2: SGHVS, FQNEAQ. CDR3 nucleotides: TGTGCCAGCAGCTTAGGGCACCGTGTCATGAACACTGAAGCTTTCTTT. Translation gives CASSLGHRVMNTEAFF.

CDR3 bases: TGCAGCGTGCGACCAGACAGGGTTCACTATGGCTACACCTTC. Its translation is CSVRPDRVHYGYTF. V gene TRBV29-1 combines with J gene TRBJ1-2; 7 bases line up with TRBD1. Germline loops: CDR1 SQVTM, CDR2 ANQGSEA. V lost 6 bases to trimming and J lost 3 bases; unmatched junction nucleotides: 10. There are 14 residues in the CDR3. The full variable domain, with the rest looked up from reference TRBV29-1 and TRBJ1-2, is SAVISQKPSRDICQRGTSLTIQCQVDSQVTMMFWYRQQPGQSLTLIATANQGSEATYESGFVIDKFPISRPNLTFSTLTVSNMSPEDSSIYLCSVRPDRVHYGYTFGSGTRLTVV.

Regarding this clone: The sample contains more than one DNA sequence encoding this CDR3. In nucleotides, the CDR3 is TGTGCCAGTAGTATGGGGGGCAATGAGCAGTTCTTC. This codes for CASSMGGNEQFF. The chain uses TRBV19 and TRBJ2-1; perhaps TRBD2 as D (6 bases). In germline, CDR1 is LNHDA, CDR2 SQIVND (reference sequence). The V gene lost 3 bases and the J gene lost 6 bases, with 6 bases spanning the gap. The CDR3 covers 12 residues.

Note on this clone: One end of the junction fails to match germline, which may point to a read error. V and J are TRBV7-7 and TRBJ2-5; 7 positions agree with TRBD1. The germline CDR1 and CDR2 sequences are SSHAT and FNYEAQ (reference sequence). The CDR3 has 16 amino acids. CDR3 sequence reads: CASSLESWTGKETQYF. The DNA of the CDR3 is TGTGCTAGCAGCTTAGAGTCTTGGACAGGAAAAGAGACCCAGTACTTC. Variable domain in full (rest from reference TRBV7-7 and TRBJ2-5): GAGVSQSPRYKVTKRGQDVTLRCDPISSHATLYWYQQALGQGPEFLTYFNYEAQPDKSGLPSDRFSAERPEGSISTLTIQRTEQRDSAMYRCASSLESWTGKETQYFGPGTRLLVL.

This clone came up once. The V call is TRBV9, the J call TRBJ1-2; 9 bases are a match to TRBD1. The CDR3 is 15 residues long. J lost 4 bases, V lost 3 bases, and 7 bases had no gene match. The germline CDR1 and CDR2 sequences are SGDLS and YYNGEE. The chain's CDR3 is CASSGGTGRGYGYTF. CDR3 in DNA: TGTGCCAGCAGCGGGGGGACAGGGAGAGGCTATGGCTACACCTTC.

This chain links TRBV27 with TRBJ1-2; D may be TRBD1 (6 bases). Looked up from germline, CDR1 is MNHEY and CDR2 is SMNVEV (reference sequence). The germline V and J ends were trimmed by 5 bases and 2 bases, with 9 bases remaining between them. The CDR3 consists of 13 residues. CDR3 sequence: CASSQTGNYGYTF. As DNA, the CDR3 is TGTGCCAGCAGTCAAACAGGGAACTATGGCTACACCTTC.

V is TRBV27 and J is TRBJ1-1; TRBD1 aligns across 9 bases. CDR1 and CDR2 from the germline V gene are MNHEY and SMNVEV (reference sequence). The CDR3 covers 15 residues. Trimming took 4 bases from V and 7 from J; bases not matched to a gene: 10. CDR3 in DNA: TGTGCCAGCAGTTCAACGACAGGGGGAAAAGGTGAAGCTTTCTTT. This gives the protein CASSSTTGGKGEAFF.

The CDR3 here is CASSLSTNQPQHF. Here the CDR3 DNA reads TGTGCCAGCAGCTTAAGTACAAATCAGCCCCAGCATTTT. This chain joins TRBV7-2 and TRBJ1-5, with no clear D. Trimming shortened V by 2 bases and J by 4 bases, and 6 bases separated the two germline ends. The CDR3 is made up of 13 amino acids. Germline V gene lookup returns CDR1 SGHTA and CDR2 FQGNSA.

The V and J genes are TRBV5-1 and TRBJ2-7; a weak D match, TRBD1 (6 bases). From germline, CDR1 is SGHRS and CDR2 YFSETQ. V shed 4 bases and J shed 6 bases, with 14 bases lying between them. CDR3 size: 13 residues. For the CDR3, the DNA is TGCGCCAGCAGCCTTCGACAGGAACTCGAGCAGTACTTC. Translated: CASSLRQELEQYF.

This chain links TRBV27 with TRBJ2-1; possibly TRBD1 for D (6 bases). Germline V lookup: CDR1 MNHEY, CDR2 SMNVEV (reference sequence). The CDR3 loop spans 15 amino acids. V was pared by 5 bases and J by 0 bases, with 11 bases between. The CDR3 here is CASSPWDNSYNEQFF. CDR3 coding DNA: TGTGCCAGCAGTCCTTGGGACAACTCCTACAATGAGCAGTTCTTC.

This rearrangement joins TRBV2 to TRBJ2-5, with TRBD2 identical over 9 bases. V lost 4 bases and J lost 5; bases outside the gene matches: 11. CDR3 length equals 16 residues. Per germline, CDR1 SNHLY and CDR2 FYNNEI. CDR3 sequence: CASSVIAGAWGETQYF. Written as DNA, the CDR3 is TGTGCCAGCAGTGTAATAGCGGGGGCCTGGGGGGAGACCCAGTACTTC.

The V call is TRBV7-6, the J call TRBJ2-3, with TRBD2 matching over 9 bases. J gave up 2 bases and V 4 bases, and 4 bases lay outside the gene matches. This CDR3 comprises 15 residues. Germline V lookup: CDR1 SGHVS, CDR2 FNYEAQ. CDR3: CASSSLAGPTDTQYF. The CDR3 DNA sequence: TGTGCCAGCAGCTCCCTAGCGGGGCCCACAGATACGCAGTATTTT.

The rearrangement uses TRBV18 and TRBJ1-1; D uncertain. The CDR3 consists of 14 residues. The ends were cut back, 6 bases at V and 6 bases at J, with 17 bases in the middle. Germline CDR1 reads KGHSH; CDR2 reads LQKENI. The CDR3 region is CASSSRETPSEAFF. The CDR3 DNA reads TGTGCCAGCTCTTCGAGGGAAACCCCCTCTGAAGCTTTCTTT.

This clone has only one observation. The V call is TRBV5-1, the J call TRBJ2-5; maybe TRBD1 (6 bases). The ends were cut back, 0 bases at V and 5 bases at J, with 14 bases in the middle. CDR3 size: 15 residues. The germline CDR1 and CDR2 sequences are SGHRS and YFSETQ. CDR3 sequence: CASSLERQGNETQYF. Written as DNA, the CDR3 is TGCGCCAGCAGCTTGGAAAGGCAGGGGAACGAGACCCAGTACTTC.

The chain uses TRBV18 and TRBJ2-5, with TRBD1 matching 8 bases. This CDR3 spans 13 amino acids. Trimming removed 6 bases from V and 5 bases from J; junction bases left unmatched: 5. Germline loops: CDR1 KGHSH, CDR2 LQKENI. CDR3 sequence reads: CASSTGEGETQYF. CDR3 nucleotide sequence: TGTGCCAGCTCGACAGGGGAAGGGGAGACCCAGTACTTC.

The chain combines TRBV29-1 with TRBJ1-2, with D hard to call. The germline V and J ends were trimmed by 2 bases and 4 bases, with 14 bases remaining between them. CDR1 and CDR2 (germline): SQVTM, ANQGSEA. The CDR3 has 14 residues. Here the CDR3 DNA reads TGCAGCGTTGAACCCGACACTTACCTCTATGGCTACACCTTC. Encoded protein: CSVEPDTYLYGYTF.

V usage is TRBV27 and J usage is TRBJ2-7; a weak D match, TRBD1 (6 bases). Germline CDR1 reads MNHEY; CDR2 reads SMNVEV (reference sequence). The ends were cut back, 2 bases at V and 2 bases at J, with 19 bases in the middle. The CDR3 runs 17 residues. The DNA of the CDR3 is TGTGCCAGCAGTTTACTCGGCCCTCGGGACATACCCTACGAGCAGTACTTC. This codes for CASSLLGPRDIPYEQYF.

The DNA for the CDR3 is TGTGCCAGTAGTCCAGGACAAGAGAATCAGCCCCAGCATTTT. Protein product: CASSPGQENQPQHF. The V and J genes are TRBV19 and TRBJ1-5, with TRBD1 as a possible D gene (5 bases). Germline CDR1 and CDR2: LNHDA and SQIVND (reference sequence). The CDR3 sequence is 14 residues long. V lost 5 bases, J lost 4 bases, and 12 bases lay in between. The full variable domain, in which reference TRBV19 and TRBJ1-5 provide the parts outside the CDR3, is DGGITQSPKYLFRKEGQNVTLSCEQNLNHDAMYWYRQDPGQGLRLIYYSQIVNDFQKGDIAEGYSVSREKKESFPLTVTSAQKNPTAFYLCASSPGQENQPQHFGDGTRLSIL.

The gene calls are TRBV5-1 and TRBJ2-1; the match to TRBD1 covers 7 bases. Trimming at V came to 4 bases and at J to 3 bases, leaving 7 bases not matched to a gene. The CDR3 is made up of 15 amino acids. The germline V gene has CDR1 SGHRS and CDR2 YFSETQ. This chain's CDR3 is CASSPGDRFYNEQFF. DNA of the CDR3: TGCGCCAGCAGCCCTGGGGACAGATTCTACAATGAGCAGTTCTTC.

The table lists this clone with a few counts. The chain recombines TRBV4-1 with TRBJ2-1, with D possibly TRBD1 on 5 matching bases. Germline CDR1 reads MGHRA; CDR2 reads YSYEKL. The CDR3 totals 13 residues. V was clipped by 3 bases and J by 10 bases, with 13 bases between them. The CDR3 reads CASSHLPAGEQFF. CDR3 sequence (DNA): TGCGCCAGCAGCCATTTACCAGCAGGGGAGCAGTTCTTC.

The CDR3 nucleotides read TGTGCCAGCAGGATGGAGGGATTTGGGCAAGAGACCCAGTACTTC. This translates into CASRMEGFGQETQYF. The chain has TRBV6-5 and TRBJ2-5, with D maybe TRBD2 (6 bases). The V gene lost 6 bases and the J gene lost 2 bases, with 16 bases spanning the gap. This CDR3 contains 15 residues. Germline CDR1 is MNHEY and CDR2 is SVGAGI.

This chain uses TRBV10-1 with TRBJ1-6; D is uncertain. The CDR3 is 12 residues long. The ends were cut back, 3 bases at V and 14 bases at J, with 11 bases in the middle. The V gene's germline CDR1 is WNHNN and CDR2 SYGVQD (reference sequence). The CDR3 loop is CASSDPGSALHF. The CDR3 DNA is TGCGCCAGCAGTGACCCCGGGTCCGCCCTCCACTTT.

The chain combines TRBV29-1 with TRBJ1-2, with D possibly matching TRBD1 (6 bases). Trimming shortened V by 5 bases and J by 6 bases, and 16 bases separated the two germline ends. Germline CDR1 SQVTM, CDR2 ANQGSEA. The CDR3 covers 13 residues. CDR3 in amino acids: CSVSLYRANGYTF. DNA for the CDR3: TGCAGCGTTTCACTTTACAGGGCTAATGGCTACACCTTC.